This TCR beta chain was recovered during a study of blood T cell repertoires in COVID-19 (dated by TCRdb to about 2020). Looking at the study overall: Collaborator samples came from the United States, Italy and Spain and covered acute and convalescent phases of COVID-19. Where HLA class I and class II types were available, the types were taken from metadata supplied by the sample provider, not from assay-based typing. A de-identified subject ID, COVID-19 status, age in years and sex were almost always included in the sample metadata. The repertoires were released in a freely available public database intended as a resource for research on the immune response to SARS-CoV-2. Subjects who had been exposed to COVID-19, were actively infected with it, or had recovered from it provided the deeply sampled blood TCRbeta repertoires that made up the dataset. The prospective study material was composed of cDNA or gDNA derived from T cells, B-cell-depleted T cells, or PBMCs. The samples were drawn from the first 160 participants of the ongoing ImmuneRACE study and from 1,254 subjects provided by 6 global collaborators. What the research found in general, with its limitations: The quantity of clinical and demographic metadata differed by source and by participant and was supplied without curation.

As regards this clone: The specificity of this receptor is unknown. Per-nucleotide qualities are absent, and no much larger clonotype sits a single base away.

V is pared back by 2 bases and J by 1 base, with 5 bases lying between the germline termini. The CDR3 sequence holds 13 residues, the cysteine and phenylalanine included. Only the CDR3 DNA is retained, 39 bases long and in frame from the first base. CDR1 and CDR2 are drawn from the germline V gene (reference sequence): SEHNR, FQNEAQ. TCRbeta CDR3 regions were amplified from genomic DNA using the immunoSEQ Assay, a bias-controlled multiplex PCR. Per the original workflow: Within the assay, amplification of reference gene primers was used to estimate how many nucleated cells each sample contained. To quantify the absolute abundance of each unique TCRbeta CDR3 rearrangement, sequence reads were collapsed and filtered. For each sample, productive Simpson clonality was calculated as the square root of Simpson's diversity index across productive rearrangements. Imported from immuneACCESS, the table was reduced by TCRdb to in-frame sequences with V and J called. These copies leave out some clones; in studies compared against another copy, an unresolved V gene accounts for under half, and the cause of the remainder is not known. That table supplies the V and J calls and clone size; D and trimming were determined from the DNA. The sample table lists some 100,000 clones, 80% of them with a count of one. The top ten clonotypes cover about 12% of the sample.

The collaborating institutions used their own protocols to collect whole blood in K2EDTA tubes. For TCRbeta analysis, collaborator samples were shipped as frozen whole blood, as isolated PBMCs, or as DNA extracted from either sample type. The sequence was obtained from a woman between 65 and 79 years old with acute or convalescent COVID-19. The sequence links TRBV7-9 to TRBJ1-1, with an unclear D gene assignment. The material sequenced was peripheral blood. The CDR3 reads CASSLSGNTEAFF. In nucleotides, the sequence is TGTGCCAGCAGCTTATCAGGGAACACTGAAGCTTTCTTT. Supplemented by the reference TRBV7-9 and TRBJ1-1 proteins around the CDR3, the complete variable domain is DTGVSQNPRHKITKRGQNVTFRCDPISEHNRLYWYRQTLGQGPEFLTYFQNEAQLEKSRLLSDRFSAERPKGSFSTLEIQRTEQGDSAMYLCASSLSGNTEAFFGQGTRLTVV.